Listed here are 3 T cell receptor beta chains from one sample, sequenced in a study of control samples from healthy donors and cancer patients. The data were produced by immunoSEQ multiplex PCR, yet TCRdb's version contains in-frame clones alone and is incomplete. Altogether tens of thousands of clones are present, roughly 90% being singletons, with the ten largest covering around 4%. Input material: blood. These receptor sequences come from a woman aged 45 to 65 in good health.

V is TRBV3-1 (or the pseudogene TRBV3-2) and J is TRBJ1-1; TRBD1 is a possible D gene (5 bases). CDR1 and CDR2 from the germline V gene are LGHDT and YNNKEL (reference sequence). This CDR3 has 16 amino acids. Trimming pared 0 bases from V and 1 base from J, leaving 12 bases between. CDR3 coding DNA: TGTGCCAGCAGCCAAGAGTCGAGACAGAGGAACACTGAAGCTTTCTTT. Protein sequence: CASSQESRQRNTEAFF.

This chain's CDR3 is CASRTIPESLFF. The CDR3 DNA is TGTGCCAGCAGAACAATCCCGGAATCACTGTTTTTT. The rearrangement joins TRBV28 to TRBJ1-4; D remains ambiguous. Germline CDR1 reads MDHEN; CDR2 reads SYDVKM. CDR3 length equals 12 residues. Trimming stripped 6 bases from V and 13 bases from J, with 15 bases between.

The chain recombines TRBV30 with TRBJ1-2; D uncertain. V lost 0 bases to trimming and J lost 8 bases, with 7 bases between them. The CDR3 length is 11 residues. Germline CDR1 reads GTSNPN; CDR2 reads SVGIG (reference sequence). As DNA, the CDR3 is TGTGCCTGGAGTGTACAGCAAGGCTACACCTTC. Amino acids: CAWSVQQGYTF.